Shown below are 15 T cell receptor beta chains from a single sample sequenced in a study of T cell responses to AZD1222 COVID-19 vaccine. Repertoires were generated with immunoSEQ multiplex PCR, while TCRdb's copy carries only in-frame clones and drops some. Of 120,000 or so clones listed, 80% to 95% are singletons. This sample comprised peripheral blood, obtained 28 days after the second dose of the MenACWY control vaccine. The receptor set was obtained from an adult who received the MenACWY meningococcal vaccine as a control.

V is TRBV6-1 and J is TRBJ2-7; 7 bases are shared with TRBD1. Germline V gene data show CDR1 as MNHNS and CDR2 as SASEGT. This CDR3 region has 15 residues. Trimming at V came to 1 base and at J to 0 bases, leaving 3 bases not matched to a gene. CDR3 nucleotides: TGTGCCAGCAGTGAAGGACAGGGTGGCTCCTACGAGCAGTACTTC. Translated: CASSEGQGGSYEQYF.

J is TRBJ2-7 and V is TRBV23-1, with 14 positions matching TRBD2. TRBV23-1 belongs to the ORF category, with a function that is uncertain. The CDR3 is made up of 20 amino acids. Losses at the gene ends were 4 bases for V and 0 bases for J; bases not matched to a gene: 14. The CDR3 sequence is CASSPKPGLAGEGSSYEQYF. CDR3 DNA sequence: TGCGCCAGCAGTCCCAAACCGGGACTAGCGGGAGAGGGGAGCTCCTACGAGCAGTACTTC.

The chain is built from TRBV7-8 and TRBJ1-1; no reliable D call. The CDR3 sequence is 13 residues long. Trimming removed 1 base from V and 0 bases from J, with 3 bases in between. Germline CDR1 and CDR2: SGHVS and FQNEAQ. CDR3 residues: CASSLVMNTEAFF. The DNA of the CDR3 is TGTGCCAGCAGCTTAGTGATGAACACTGAAGCTTTCTTT.

The chain recombines TRBV15 with TRBJ2-1; either TRBD1 or TRBD2 may supply D (5 bases each). The CDR3 is 15 amino acids. In germline, CDR1 is LNHNV, CDR2 YYDKDF (reference sequence). The ends were cut back, 3 bases at V and 3 bases at J, with 12 bases in the middle. CDR3 amino acids: CATSRARDGYNEQFF. The CDR3 DNA reads TGTGCCACCAGCAGGGCTAGGGACGGCTACAATGAGCAGTTCTTC. Supplemented by reference TRBV15 and TRBJ2-1, the full variable domain reads DAMVIQNPRYQVTQFGKPVTLSCSQTLNHNVMYWYQQKSSQAPKLLFHYYDKDFNNEADTPDNFQSRRPNTSFCFLDIRSPGLGDTAMYLCATSRARDGYNEQFFGPGTRLTVL.

J is TRBJ2-5 and V is TRBV28; 10 nucleotides align to TRBD1. Unmatched junction bases numbered 15, after V lost 3 bases and J lost 5 bases. The CDR3 is made up of 18 amino acids. Germline V gene lookup returns CDR1 MDHEN and CDR2 SYDVKM. CDR3 DNA sequence: TGTGCCAGCAGTTTTAGTTTTCGGGCGACAGGGGGCAGGGAGACCCAGTACTTC. It is translated as CASSFSFRATGGRETQYF.

This clone was seen a handful of times. The rearrangement uses TRBV4-3 and TRBJ2-5; TRBD1 matches 11 bases. The CDR3 loop spans 17 amino acids. In germline, CDR1 is LGHNA, CDR2 YSLEER. Trimming took 1 base from V and 7 from J; bases not matched to a gene: 11. The CDR3 nucleotides are TGCGCCAGCAGCCAAGGAAACGCGGACAGGGGGCAGGGGACCCAGTACTTC. Encoded protein: CASSQGNADRGQGTQYF.

This rearrangement joins TRBV12-3 or TRBV12-4 to TRBJ1-5; D not resolved. The CDR3 loop spans 13 amino acids. V gave up 5 bases and J gave up 0 bases, with 5 bases separating them. The CDR3: CASSRYSNQPQHF. CDR3 coding DNA: TGTGCCAGCAGTCGATATAGCAATCAGCCCCAGCATTTT.

The V and J genes are TRBV5-4 and TRBJ2-1; 7 positions agree with TRBD2. Germline V gene sequence: CDR1 SGHNT, CDR2 YYREEE (reference sequence). The CDR3 runs to 16 residues. Trimming at V came to 1 base and at J to 7 bases, leaving 11 bases not matched to a gene. In DNA, the CDR3 is TGTGCCAGCAGCTTGTCGGCGGGAGCCGGGAGGAATGAGCAGTTCTTC. Translated: CASSLSAGAGRNEQFF.

This chain connects TRBV19 to TRBJ2-1, with a tentative D call TRBD2 (7 bases). V lost 7 bases and J lost 9, with 19 bases in between. The germline CDR1 and CDR2 sequences are LNHDA and SQIVND (reference sequence). The CDR3 is made up of 14 amino acids. CDR3 sequence reads: CASITSVGHGEQFF. The CDR3 DNA sequence: TGTGCCAGTATCACTAGCGTGGGACACGGTGAGCAGTTCTTC.

In DNA form, the CDR3 reads TGTGCCAGCAGCCCACGTCCCGGGACATCGAACACTGAAGCTTTCTTT. Its protein is CASSPRPGTSNTEAFF. The chain uses TRBV7-2 and TRBJ1-1, with D maybe TRBD1 (6 bases). CDR1 is SGHTA, CDR2 FQGNSA, per germline. Trimming removed 5 bases at V and 1 base at J, with 17 bases between. The CDR3 runs 16 residues. The full variable domain, completed using reference TRBV7-2 and TRBJ1-1, is GAGVSQSPSNKVTEKGKDVELRCDPISGHTALYWYRQSLGQGLEFLIYFQGNSAPDKSGLPSDRFSAERTGGSVSTLTIQRTQQEDSAVYLCASSPRPGTSNTEAFFGQGTRLTVV.

The chain links TRBV6-5 to TRBJ1-6, with D tentatively TRBD1 (5 bases). Germline CDR1 reads MNHEY; CDR2 reads SVGAGI. V lost 5 bases to trimming and J lost 9 bases, with 11 bases between them. CDR3 size: 13 residues. The CDR3 protein is CASSSLGGSPLHF. The DNA for the CDR3 is TGTGCCAGCAGTAGTCTCGGGGGTTCACCCCTCCACTTT.

The chain combines TRBV28 with TRBJ2-1; 10 nucleotides align to TRBD2. The CDR3 length is 15 residues. Per germline, CDR1 MDHEN and CDR2 SYDVKM. V shed 4 bases, J shed 5 bases, and the junction held 5 bases outside the gene matches. CDR3 sequence: CASSSGLAIDNEQFF. As DNA, the CDR3 is TGTGCCAGCAGTTCGGGACTAGCGATTGACAATGAGCAGTTCTTC.

The chain uses TRBV6-6 and TRBJ2-3; possibly TRBD2 for D (6 bases). V was clipped by 2 bases and J by 4 bases, with 7 bases between them. The germline V gene has CDR1 MNHNY and CDR2 SVGAGI (reference sequence). CDR3 length: 13 residues. CDR3 in DNA: TGTGCCAGCAGTTACGCGGGGTCAGATACGCAGTATTTT. Translation gives CASSYAGSDTQYF.

The chain employs TRBV28 and TRBJ2-7; a weak D match, TRBD1 (5 bases). Germline V lookup: CDR1 MDHEN, CDR2 SYDVKM. Trimming pared 4 bases from V and 6 bases from J, leaving 10 bases between. The CDR3 contains 12 residues. The DNA of the CDR3 is TGTGCCAGCAGTTCGCAGGGTTCCGAGCAGTACTTC. Protein product: CASSSQGSEQYF.

The V gene is TRBV28, the J gene TRBJ2-1; 7 bases are a match to TRBD1. The CDR3 is made up of 15 amino acids. V lost 6 bases, J lost 0 bases, and 5 bases stayed unmatched. In germline, CDR1 is MDHEN, CDR2 SYDVKM. As DNA, the CDR3 is TGTGCCAGCAGCCCGGGACAGAGCTCCTACAATGAGCAGTTCTTC. It yields the protein CASSPGQSSYNEQFF.